The 27 T cell receptor beta chains in this list originate from one sample, sequenced in a study of T cells in Graves' hyperthyroidism and ophthalmopathy. Amplification yielded TCR beta CDR3 regions, with RNA transcripts as the source. The primer set for the first-round RT-PCR of the TCR CDR3 was HTBI. TCRdb reprocessed the multiplex PCR reads with MiXCR, giving one entry per CDR3 protein. The sample includes roughly 290,000 distinct CDR3 sequences, roughly 15% of them seen just once. Sequencing used blood. The receptors stem from a woman in her 30s with Graves' hyperthyroidism that later progressed to Graves' ophthalmopathy.

The chain combines TRBV7-9 with TRBJ2-7; 10 nucleotides agree with TRBD1. The CDR3 has 16 amino acids. With 1 base clipped from V and 5 bases from J, the junction kept 8 bases outside the gene matches. The germline V gene has CDR1 SEHNR and CDR2 FQNEAQ (reference sequence). The CDR3 protein is CASSLGFGTGVDEQYF. CDR3 DNA: TGTGCCAGCAGCTTAGGGTTTGGGACAGGGGTGGACGAGCAGTACTTC.

On this clonotype: The germline gene is not matched at one end of the junction; a read error may be the cause. The chain combines TRBV7-2 with TRBJ2-7, with 12 bases fitting TRBD2. This CDR3 is built from 15 residues. Per germline, CDR1 SGHTA and CDR2 FQGNSA. The CDR3 DNA is TGTGCCGGCAGCTCTCGGACTAGCGGGATCTACGAGCAGTACTTC. As protein: CAGSSRTSGIYEQYF.

The chain uses TRBV7-3 and TRBJ2-2, with TRBD2 as a possible D gene (5 bases). Trimming took 4 bases from V and 0 from J, leaving 15 bases between them. Germline V lookup: CDR1 SGHTA, CDR2 FQGTGA. The length of the CDR3 is 17 residues. CDR3 coding DNA: TGTGCCAGCAGCTCCAGTCCCAGCGGCCCGAACACCGGGGAGCTGTTTTTT. Its protein product is CASSSSPSGPNTGELFF.

At least ten counts were recorded for this clonotype. V gene TRBV7-2 combines with J gene TRBJ1-1; D might be TRBD1 (6 bases). V lost 7 bases, J lost 1 base, and 16 bases lay in between. In germline, CDR1 is SGHTA, CDR2 FQGNSA. The CDR3 has 15 residues. The CDR3 here is CASTATGAPNTEAFF. The CDR3 nucleotides read TGTGCCAGCACCGCCACGGGGGCCCCGAACACTGAAGCTTTCTTT.

The chain employs TRBV6-2 or TRBV6-3 and TRBJ1-5; D is perhaps TRBD1 (5 bases). There are 14 residues in the CDR3. Trimming left V 4 bases short and J 6 bases short, with 13 bases between. Germline-derived CDR1 and CDR2 are MNHEY and SVGEGT. This chain's CDR3 is CASSSGRRSQPQHF. The DNA for the CDR3 is TGTGCCAGCAGTTCGGGGCGGAGGAGTCAGCCCCAGCATTTT.

This clonotype was seen repeatedly, ten times or more. V usage is TRBV6-1 and J usage is TRBJ2-3; TRBD2 matches 7 bases. CDR1 is MNHNS and CDR2 is SASEGT in the germline V gene. This CDR3 has 14 amino acids. V lost 6 bases to trimming and J lost 4 bases; unmatched junction nucleotides: 7. In nucleotides, the CDR3 is TGTGCCAGCAGAGACAGCGGGATGGCAGATACGCAGTATTTT. Encoded protein: CASRDSGMADTQYF.

The chain is built from TRBV27 and TRBJ1-4, with no clear D. The germline V gene encodes CDR1 MNHEY and CDR2 SMNVEV (reference sequence). This CDR3 is built from 17 residues. With 3 bases removed from V and 7 bases from J, the gap between germline ends came to 21 bases. CDR3 nucleotides: TGTGCCAGCAGTTTCCGTCTCGGCACAACGGTCGGTGAAAAACTGTTTTTT. Protein: CASSFRLGTTVGEKLFF.

This clonotype showed up many times. The chain employs TRBV28 and TRBJ2-7; TRBD2 agrees at 11 bases. Trimming took 2 bases from V and 0 from J; bases not matched to a gene: 9. The CDR3 spans 18 residues. CDR1 and CDR2 (germline): MDHEN, SYDVKM. CDR3 bases: TGTGCCAGCAGTTTAGACACTAGCGGGAGTGCTTACTCCTACGAGCAGTACTTC. It yields the protein CASSLDTSGSAYSYEQYF.

This clonotype was counted at least ten times. The chain links TRBV2 to TRBJ1-2; 10 bases are shared with TRBD1. Germline V gene lookup returns CDR1 SNHLY and CDR2 FYNNEI. V dropped 6 bases and J dropped 8; count of bases not matched to a gene: 24. The CDR3 is made up of 19 amino acids. The CDR3, as DNA: TGTGCCAGCAGCCGATTTATAACGGACAGGGGGACGAGGGTTGAAGGCTACACCTTC. Translation: CASSRFITDRGTRVEGYTF.

Many counts were recorded for this clonotype. The chain combines TRBV20-1 with TRBJ2-2; 10 bases are shared with TRBD2. Per the germline V gene, CDR1 is DFQATT and CDR2 is SNEGSKA (reference sequence). Trimming at V came to 0 bases and at J to 4 bases, leaving 5 bases not matched to a gene. The CDR3 extends over 16 amino acids. The CDR3 nucleotides are TGCAGTGCTAGAGACCCCCTAGCGGGAGCCACCGGGGAGCTGTTTTTT. Protein: CSARDPLAGATGELFF.

This clonotype was detected many times. V is TRBV7-6 and J is TRBJ2-7; tentatively, D is TRBD1 (5 bases). There are 14 residues in the CDR3. Trimming stripped 5 bases from V and 0 bases from J, with 11 bases between. In germline, CDR1 is SGHVS, CDR2 FNYEAQ. The DNA of the CDR3 is TGTGCCAGCAGCCCAGGGTTCCCCTCCTACGAGCAGTACTTC. Its translation: CASSPGFPSYEQYF. Full variable domain (rest looked up from reference TRBV7-6 and TRBJ2-7): GAGVSQSPRYKVTKRGQDVALRCDPISGHVSLYWYRQALGQGPEFLTYFNYEAQQDKSGLPNDRFSAERPEGSISTLTIQRTEQRDSAMYRCASSPGFPSYEQYFGPGTRLTVT.

There are many counts of this clonotype. The V call is TRBV11-2, the J call TRBJ2-2; D might be TRBD1 (5 bases). In germline, CDR1 is SGHAT, CDR2 FQNNGV. The V gene lost 8 bases and the J gene lost 0 bases, with 10 bases spanning the gap. The CDR3 consists of 14 residues. The CDR3 reads CASQRRANTGELFF. CDR3 in DNA: TGTGCCAGCCAACGCAGGGCGAACACCGGGGAGCTGTTTTTT.

This clonotype was detected ten times or more. The V call is TRBV4-2, the J call TRBJ2-7; 9 bases are a match to TRBD2. This CDR3 is 16 amino acids long. Germline assignment: CDR1 LGHNA and CDR2 YNFKEQ. After removal of 2 bases from V and 7 bases from J, the junction contained 12 bases not matched to a gene. CDR3 DNA: TGTGCCAGCAGCCAACCCCCGGGACTAGCAACGCGGGAGCAGTACTTC. This codes for CASSQPPGLATREQYF.

Many counts were recorded for this clonotype. The J gene is TRBJ2-7, the V gene TRBV7-8; no definite D call. Per germline, CDR1 SGHVS and CDR2 FQNEAQ. The CDR3 consists of 13 residues. The V gene lost 5 bases and the J gene lost 4 bases, with 12 bases spanning the gap. The CDR3 DNA follows: TGTGCCAGCAGCCCAGATCTACAGTACGAGCAGTACTTC. Its protein is CASSPDLQYEQYF.

V usage is TRBV20-1 and J usage is TRBJ2-7, with D perhaps being TRBD1 or TRBD2 (5 bases each). The V gene lost 0 bases and the J gene lost 5 bases, with 20 bases spanning the gap. Germline assignment: CDR1 DFQATT and CDR2 SNEGSKA (reference sequence). The CDR3 extends over 16 amino acids. The CDR3 reads CSARDSGRPGRDEQYF. The CDR3 DNA reads as TGCAGTGCTAGAGATAGTGGTAGGCCGGGGCGAGACGAGCAGTACTTC.

This clonotype was recorded many times. The chain joins TRBV7-2 to TRBJ2-1; 7 bases are a match to TRBD2. The V gene end was trimmed by 1 base and the J gene end by 8 bases; junction bases not matched to a gene: 11. The CDR3 length is 16 residues. Germline values: CDR1 SGHTA, CDR2 FQGNSA. The CDR3 loop reads CASSLGLVGGPYEQFF. CDR3 DNA: TGTGCCAGCAGCTTAGGGTTGGTGGGAGGGCCCTATGAGCAGTTCTTC.

In DNA, the CDR3 is TGTGCCAGCAGCCAAAGAGCGGGAGTTGTTGTTAGCACCGGGGAGCTGTTTTTT. Its translation: CASSQRAGVVVSTGELFF. The V call is TRBV4-2, the J call TRBJ2-2; 8 bases line up with TRBD2. CDR1 and CDR2 (germline): LGHNA, YNFKEQ. The CDR3 has 18 amino acids. The V and J ends lost 2 bases and 4 bases, in that order; junction bases with no gene match: 12.

This clonotype showed up many times. This chain connects TRBV5-1 to TRBJ1-5; a possible D gene is TRBD1 (5 bases). CDR1 and CDR2 (germline): SGHRS, YFSETQ. The V gene lost 1 base and the J gene lost 3 bases, with 8 bases spanning the gap. This CDR3 comprises 14 residues. Here the CDR3 reads CASSLKTVNQPQHF. CDR3 nucleotide sequence: TGCGCCAGCAGCTTGAAGACAGTCAATCAGCCCCAGCATTTT.

This clonotype was seen many times. The rearrangement joins TRBV7-2 to TRBJ1-2; D gene ambiguous. This CDR3 spans 12 amino acids. The V gene's germline CDR1 is SGHTA and CDR2 FQGNSA. The V gene lost 5 bases and the J gene lost 4 bases, with 8 bases spanning the gap. The chain's CDR3 is CASSVASYGYTF. DNA of the CDR3: TGTGCCAGCAGCGTGGCCTCCTATGGCTACACCTTC.

This clonotype was recorded at least ten times. The rearrangement joins TRBV28 to TRBJ2-1; the D gene is possibly TRBD2 (6 bases). V dropped 6 bases and J dropped 9 bases, with 15 bases sitting between them. The CDR3 runs 13 residues. Germline-derived CDR1 and CDR2 are MDHEN and SYDVKM. The CDR3 here is CASSGELAVEQFF. CDR3 DNA: TGTGCCAGCAGCGGGGAACTAGCAGTTGAGCAGTTCTTC.

This clonotype was picked up many times. The rearrangement links TRBV7-2 to TRBJ2-1; no definite D call. The CDR3 loop spans 12 amino acids. Trimming removed 8 bases at V and 7 bases at J, with 12 bases between. Per germline, CDR1 SGHTA and CDR2 FQGNSA. Written as DNA, the CDR3 is TGTGCCAGCCTATGGTCGGGTAATGAGCAGTTCTTC. Amino acids: CASLWSGNEQFF. Full variable domain (missing parts from reference TRBV7-2 and TRBJ2-1): GAGVSQSPSNKVTEKGKDVELRCDPISGHTALYWYRQSLGQGLEFLIYFQGNSAPDKSGLPSDRFSAERTGGSVSTLTIQRTQQEDSAVYLCASLWSGNEQFFGPGTRLTVL.

This clonotype has ten or more counts. The gene calls are TRBV9 and TRBJ2-2; D gene uncertain. CDR1 is SGDLS, CDR2 YYNGEE, per germline. V lost 0 bases and J 1 base, leaving 4 bases between the germline ends. The CDR3 extends over 14 amino acids. CDR3 DNA: TGTGCCAGCAGCGTAGGGGGGAACACCGGGGAGCTGTTTTTT. Protein sequence: CASSVGGNTGELFF.

This clonotype was counted at least ten times. The rearrangement joins TRBV2 to TRBJ1-2, with 7 bases that match TRBD1. The CDR3 contains 13 residues. CDR1 is SNHLY, CDR2 FYNNEI, per germline. V lost 6 bases, J lost 8 bases, and 9 bases stayed unmatched. CDR3 sequence: CASSNTGARGYTF. In DNA form, the CDR3 reads TGTGCCAGCAGCAACACAGGGGCTAGGGGCTACACCTTC.

This clonotype was picked up many times. The chain has TRBV7-2 and TRBJ1-2; D is uncertain. The CDR3 sequence is 12 residues long. The V end was cut by 6 bases, the J end by 8 bases, with 13 bases between. Germline loops: CDR1 SGHTA, CDR2 FQGNSA. The chain's CDR3 is CASSPDSSGYTF. The CDR3 DNA sequence: TGTGCCAGCAGTCCAGACTCCTCGGGCTACACCTTC.

This clonotype was recorded at least ten times. The rearrangement joins TRBV7-2 to TRBJ2-7; weak D call: TRBD1 (6 bases). This CDR3 region has 15 residues. From germline, CDR1 is SGHTA and CDR2 FQGNSA. V was cut by 0 bases and J by 5 bases, with 14 bases left in between. The CDR3 here is CASSLAGQRFHEQYF. The CDR3 DNA reads as TGTGCCAGCAGCTTAGCTGGACAGAGGTTCCACGAGCAGTACTTC.

The sample holds many counts of this clonotype. V is TRBV5-5 and J is TRBJ1-1; the D is unclear. Germline V gene lookup returns CDR1 SGHKS and CDR2 YYEKEE (reference sequence). V lost 0 bases and J lost 6, with 9 bases in between. This CDR3 has 13 residues. DNA of the CDR3: TGTGCCAGCAGCTTGGCTAGACCTTCTGAAGCTTTCTTT. Translated, it gives CASSLARPSEAFF.

In its sample, this clonotype was seen many times. The rearrangement links TRBV27 to TRBJ2-7; D remains ambiguous. The length of the CDR3 is 15 residues. Between the trimmed V and J ends, which lost 0 bases and 2 bases, there was a span of 11 bases. Germline assignment: CDR1 MNHEY and CDR2 SMNVEV (reference sequence). CDR3 residues: CASSLSDRMPYEQYF. In DNA, the CDR3 is TGTGCCAGCAGTTTATCGGACCGCATGCCCTACGAGCAGTACTTC.